These 32 T cell receptor beta chains were sequenced from one sample in a study of blood T cell repertoires in COVID-19. The table came from immunoSEQ multiplex PCR; TCRdb's copy has only in-frame clones and leaves some out. This table has 95,000 to 100,000 clones, 85% to 95% appearing once. Source material: peripheral blood. These receptors were obtained from a man in his fifties with active COVID-19.

This chain links TRBV6-1 with TRBJ2-2; D may be TRBD2 (7 bases). Germline values: CDR1 MNHNS, CDR2 SASEGT. Trimming pared 2 bases from V and 1 base from J, leaving 14 bases between. The CDR3 spans 17 residues. The CDR3 is CASSEYLGGLNTGELFF. DNA of the CDR3: TGTGCCAGCAGTGAATACCTCGGGGGGCTGAACACCGGGGAGCTGTTTTTT.

Only one count was recorded for this clone. V and J are TRBV30 and TRBJ1-3; D gene unclear. The CDR3 is made up of 11 amino acids. The germline V and J ends were trimmed by 4 bases and 8 bases, with 9 bases remaining between them. Germline V gene lookup returns CDR1 GTSNPN and CDR2 SVGIG (reference sequence). CDR3 nucleotide sequence: TGTGCCTGGACCCCTCGGGACACCATATATTTT. This codes for CAWTPRDTIYF. Filled out from reference TRBV30 and TRBJ1-3, the complete variable domain reads SQTIHQWPATLVQPVGSPLSLECTVEGTSNPNLYWYRQAAGRGLQLLFYSVGIGQISSEVPQNLSASRPQDRQFILSSKKLLLSDSGFYLCAWTPRDTIYFGEGSWLTVV.

J is TRBJ1-4 and V is TRBV6-6, with D perhaps matching TRBD1 (6 bases). CDR1 is MNHNY, CDR2 SVGAGI, per germline (reference sequence). The length of the CDR3 is 14 residues. Trimming took 7 bases from V and 6 from J, leaving 15 bases between them. This chain's CDR3 is CASTSGGGYEKLFF. For the CDR3, the DNA is TGTGCCAGCACTTCCGGGGGGGGCTATGAAAAACTGTTTTTT.

The chain recombines TRBV5-4 with TRBJ2-7; D is uncertain. This CDR3 is built from 13 residues. Trimming pared 0 bases from V and 3 bases from J, leaving 7 bases between. Per germline, CDR1 SGHNT and CDR2 YYREEE (reference sequence). The CDR3 here is CASSLDGYYEQYF. CDR3 DNA sequence: TGTGCCAGCAGCTTGGACGGGTACTACGAGCAGTACTTC. Supplemented by reference TRBV5-4 and TRBJ2-7, the full variable domain reads ETGVTQSPTHLIKTRGQQVTLRCSSQSGHNTVSWYQQALGQGPQFIFQYYREEENGRGNFPPRFSGLQFPNYSSELNVNALELDDSALYLCASSLDGYYEQYFGPGTRLTVT.

The chain links TRBV27 to TRBJ2-7; D possibly corresponds to TRBD1 (6 bases). Germline V CDR1 and CDR2: MNHEY, SMNVEV (reference sequence). The ends were cut back, 5 bases at V and 3 bases at J, with 11 bases in the middle. The CDR3 extends over 13 amino acids. The CDR3 sequence: CASSPSDSYEQYF. The DNA for the CDR3 is TGTGCCAGCAGTCCCTCGGACAGCTACGAGCAGTACTTC.

The chain combines TRBV28 with TRBJ2-7; TRBD1 matches at 8 bases. Germline assignment: CDR1 MDHEN and CDR2 SYDVKM. This CDR3 has 12 amino acids. With V trimmed by 5 bases and J by 3 bases, 0 bases remained unmatched. The CDR3 reads CASSGQGYEQYF. CDR3 nucleotides: TGTGCCAGCAGTGGACAGGGCTACGAGCAGTACTTC.

The chain carries TRBV5-8 and TRBJ2-7; D may be TRBD2 (5 bases). CDR3 length: 12 amino acids. Germline CDR1 and CDR2: SGHTS and YDEGEE. V lost 5 bases to trimming and J lost 0 bases, with 6 bases between them. The CDR3 sequence: CASSRDSYEQYF. The DNA of the CDR3 is TGTGCCAGCAGTCGGGACTCCTACGAGCAGTACTTC.

This rearrangement joins TRBV28 to TRBJ1-6; D is ambiguous. The CDR3 runs to 14 residues. With 6 bases removed from V and 11 bases from J, the gap between germline ends came to 17 bases. The germline gives CDR1 MDHEN, CDR2 SYDVKM. The CDR3 reads CASSLLTLGPPLHF. CDR3 DNA sequence: TGTGCCAGCAGCCTCTTGACATTAGGTCCACCCCTCCACTTT. The full variable domain, in which reference TRBV28 and TRBJ1-6 provide the parts outside the CDR3, is DVKVTQSSRYLVKRTGEKVFLECVQDMDHENMFWYRQDPGLGLRLIYFSYDVKMKEKGDIPEGYSVSREKKERFSLILESASTNQTSMYLCASSLLTLGPPLHFGNGTRLTVT.

This clone was counted a single time. This chain uses TRBV5-4 with TRBJ2-2; D might be TRBD1 (5 bases). Per germline, CDR1 SGHNT and CDR2 YYREEE (reference sequence). This CDR3 has 17 residues. With 6 bases removed from V and 4 bases from J, the gap between germline ends came to 22 bases. CDR3 sequence reads: CASTSQGGRSVTGELFF. CDR3 DNA sequence: TGTGCCAGCACCTCTCAGGGTGGCCGGAGTGTCACCGGGGAGCTGTTTTTT.

V and J are TRBV5-4 and TRBJ2-7, with D maybe TRBD2 (7 bases). There are 14 residues in the CDR3. Between the trimmed V and J ends, which lost 4 bases and 2 bases, there was a span of 13 bases. Germline assignment: CDR1 SGHNT and CDR2 YYREEE (reference sequence). This CDR3 reads CASSLRGAPYEQYF. Written as DNA, the CDR3 is TGTGCCAGCAGCCTACGGGGGGCCCCCTACGAGCAGTACTTC.

The chain recombines TRBV19 with TRBJ1-2; D is perhaps TRBD1 (6 bases). Germline-derived CDR1 and CDR2 are LNHDA and SQIVND (reference sequence). This CDR3 is built from 15 residues. V was trimmed by 3 bases and J by 3 bases, leaving 14 bases between them. As DNA, the CDR3 is TGTGCCAGTAGTATCCATCTAGGGGGAGACTATGGCTACACCTTC. It specifies CASSIHLGGDYGYTF.

The V and J genes are TRBV2 and TRBJ2-7, with D perhaps TRBD2 (5 bases). The CDR3 sequence is 12 residues long. CDR1 and CDR2 (germline): SNHLY, FYNNEI. Trimming took 5 bases from V and 3 from J, leaving 8 bases between them. CDR3 coding DNA: TGTGCCAGCAGTAGCGGTAACTACGAGCAGTACTTC. Its translation: CASSSGNYEQYF.

The gene calls are TRBV11-2 and TRBJ2-7; D is unclear. Germline values: CDR1 SGHAT, CDR2 FQNNGV. V lost 1 base, J lost 3 bases, and 7 bases lay in between. The CDR3 covers 13 residues. The CDR3 coding sequence is TGTGCCAGCAGCTTAGTTGCAGACTACGAGCAGTACTTC. Its protein is CASSLVADYEQYF.

The chain joins TRBV15 to TRBJ2-5, with a possible D match to TRBD2 (5 bases). Trimming left V 4 bases short and J 5 bases short, with 20 bases between. Per germline, CDR1 LNHNV and CDR2 YYDKDF (reference sequence). The CDR3 length is 16 residues. The CDR3 protein is CATSTADLAGRETQYF. DNA of the CDR3: TGTGCCACCAGCACCGCAGACCTAGCCGGTCGGGAGACCCAGTACTTC.

The CDR3 loop is CASSSPWTGVGELFF. CDR3 in DNA: TGTGCCAGTAGTTCACCCTGGACAGGGGTCGGGGAGCTGTTTTTT. This chain uses TRBV19 with TRBJ2-2; 9 bases fit TRBD1. The CDR3 extends over 15 amino acids. The junction had 8 bases not matched to a gene; V was cut back by 5 bases and J by 7 bases. Looked up from germline, CDR1 is LNHDA and CDR2 is SQIVND (reference sequence).

The chain combines TRBV3-1 (or the pseudogene TRBV3-2) with TRBJ2-3; D is possibly TRBD2 (5 bases). V lost 4 bases and J lost 4, with 12 bases in between. There are 14 residues in the CDR3. Germline loops: CDR1 LGHDT, CDR2 YNNKEL (reference sequence). CDR3 nucleotides: TGTGCCAGCAGCCGAAATTTCGGGGCAGATACGCAGTATTTT. Translating it yields CASSRNFGADTQYF.

This clone was observed once. The CDR3 loop is CSVMFSGNTIYF. CDR3 DNA sequence: TGCAGCGTCATGTTCTCTGGAAACACCATATATTTT. V usage is TRBV29-1 and J usage is TRBJ1-3; no firm D call. The CDR3 is 12 residues long. V lost 6 bases, J lost 0 bases, and 6 bases lay in between. Germline-derived CDR1 and CDR2 are SQVTM and ANQGSEA.

The V gene is TRBV25-1, the J gene TRBJ2-1; 11 bases agree with TRBD2. This CDR3 is built from 14 residues. V shed 5 bases and J 11 bases; nucleotides not matched to a gene: 8. Per the germline V gene, CDR1 is MGHDK and CDR2 is SYGVNS. The CDR3 is CASSKRGTSGQQFF. The CDR3 DNA reads as TGTGCCAGCAGTAAACGCGGGACTAGCGGCCAGCAGTTCTTC.

This chain links TRBV6-6 with TRBJ1-6; tentative D call: TRBD1 (5 bases). V dropped 5 bases and J dropped 7 bases, with 12 bases sitting between them. Germline V gives CDR1 MNHNY, CDR2 SVGAGI (reference sequence). The CDR3 spans 14 residues. The chain's CDR3 is CASSPGQRNSPLHF. The CDR3 DNA sequence: TGTGCCAGCAGTCCAGGGCAGAGAAATTCACCCCTCCACTTT.

The chain couples TRBV19 to TRBJ1-1, with D possibly matching TRBD1 (6 bases). V lost 6 bases to trimming and J lost 7 bases, with 12 bases between them. In germline, CDR1 is LNHDA, CDR2 SQIVND (reference sequence). The CDR3 spans 12 residues. CDR3 nucleotides: TGTGCCAGTAGCCCTACAGGGCTTGAAGCTTTCTTT. Amino acids: CASSPTGLEAFF.

This rearrangement joins TRBV28 to TRBJ1-4; TRBD1 is a possible D gene (6 bases). The CDR3 contains 13 residues. V dropped 5 bases and J dropped 6 bases, with 10 bases sitting between them. Germline V gene sequence: CDR1 MDHEN, CDR2 SYDVKM. The CDR3 sequence: CASSGGGDEKLFF. As DNA, the CDR3 is TGTGCCAGCAGTGGGGGGGGCGATGAAAAACTGTTTTTT.

The CDR3 reads CSAGRRNNEQFF. CDR3 sequence (DNA): TGCAGCGCCGGGAGGAGAAATAATGAGCAGTTCTTC. This chain connects TRBV29-1 to TRBJ2-1; TRBD2 aligns across 7 bases. V was clipped by 7 bases and J by 7 bases; unmatched bases: 7. Germline values: CDR1 SQVTM, CDR2 ANQGSEA. There are 12 residues in the CDR3.

The V gene is TRBV28, the J gene TRBJ1-1; D might be TRBD1 (5 bases). The CDR3 consists of 16 residues. V gave up 5 bases and J gave up 2 bases, with 18 bases separating them. Germline CDR1 is MDHEN and CDR2 is SYDVKM. The CDR3 sequence: CASSTHGGGGNTEAFF. CDR3 DNA sequence: TGTGCCAGCAGTACCCATGGCGGGGGAGGTAACACTGAAGCTTTCTTT.

The chain joins TRBV30 to TRBJ1-2; D remains unclear. V dropped 2 bases and J dropped 2 bases, with 6 bases sitting between them. Germline CDR1 reads GTSNPN; CDR2 reads SVGIG (reference sequence). The CDR3 length is 12 residues. The CDR3 sequence: CAWSIRNYGYTF. Written as DNA, the CDR3 is TGTGCCTGGAGTATTCGGAACTATGGCTACACCTTC.

The rearrangement uses TRBV5-1 and TRBJ1-2; D unresolved. The CDR3 loop spans 15 amino acids. The V and J ends lost 7 bases and 2 bases respectively, with 18 bases between them. Germline assignment: CDR1 SGHRS and CDR2 YFSETQ. The DNA for the CDR3 is TGCGCCAGCCGAGAGGGCCAAGGCCTAAACTATGGCTACACCTTC. Translating it yields CASREGQGLNYGYTF.

This clone was observed a handful of times. The J gene is TRBJ1-5, the V gene TRBV9; D is unclear. This CDR3 region has 20 residues. Germline CDR1 and CDR2: SGDLS and YYNGEE. V was shortened by 0 bases and J by 2 bases, with 24 bases between the two germline ends. CDR3 sequence reads: CASSVAPAGPMNVGNQPQHF. The CDR3 coding sequence is TGTGCCAGCAGCGTAGCTCCGGCAGGTCCTATGAACGTCGGCAATCAGCCCCAGCATTTT.

The CDR3 DNA reads as TGTGCCAGCAGCTTGCCGCCCGGGAGAATGAACACTGAAGCTTTCTTT. Its translation: CASSLPPGRMNTEAFF. The chain combines TRBV5-6 with TRBJ1-1; D is undetermined. From germline, CDR1 is SGHDT and CDR2 YYEEEE. Trimming stripped 1 base from V and 0 bases from J, with 13 bases between. CDR3 length equals 16 residues.

The chain couples TRBV19 to TRBJ2-1; D possibly corresponds to TRBD2 (6 bases). This CDR3 comprises 14 residues. Germline loops: CDR1 LNHDA, CDR2 SQIVND (reference sequence). The V gene lost 0 bases and the J gene lost 7 bases, with 10 bases spanning the gap. CDR3 sequence reads: CASSIDLAGNEQFF. The CDR3 coding sequence is TGTGCCAGTAGTATAGATCTTGCGGGAAATGAGCAGTTCTTC.

This chain connects TRBV28 to TRBJ1-2; 8 bases map to TRBD1. With V trimmed by 5 bases and J by 3 bases, 11 bases remained unmatched. The length of the CDR3 is 16 residues. CDR1 MDHEN and CDR2 SYDVKM come from the germline V gene. The CDR3 DNA follows: TGTGCCAGCAGTAGGGCGGGTGCGACAGGGGACTATGGCTACACCTTC. This codes for CASSRAGATGDYGYTF.

The rearrangement joins TRBV19 to TRBJ2-2; 10 positions agree with TRBD2. The germline V gene encodes CDR1 LNHDA and CDR2 SQIVND (reference sequence). V shed 5 bases, J shed 8 bases, and the junction held 8 bases outside the gene matches. The CDR3 contains 15 residues. The CDR3 coding sequence is TGTGCCAGTAGTCGGACTAGCGGCGGTTCGGGGGAGCTGTTTTTT. Translating gives CASSRTSGGSGELFF. Complete variable domain (other parts from reference TRBV19 and TRBJ2-2): DGGITQSPKYLFRKEGQNVTLSCEQNLNHDAMYWYRQDPGQGLRLIYYSQIVNDFQKGDIAEGYSVSREKKESFPLTVTSAQKNPTAFYLCASSRTSGGSGELFFGEGSRLTVL.

This sequence joins TRBV4-1 and TRBJ2-7, with D possibly matching TRBD2 (5 bases). Looked up from germline, CDR1 is MGHRA and CDR2 is YSYEKL. Trimming shortened V by 1 base and J by 6 bases, and 19 bases separated the two germline ends. This CDR3 is 16 amino acids long. CDR3 in amino acids: CASSQAPGGSSGEQYF. Written as DNA, the CDR3 is TGCGCCAGCAGCCAAGCTCCAGGAGGCAGTTCCGGCGAGCAGTACTTC.

The genes are TRBV28 and TRBJ1-5; D is ambiguous. Trimming removed 5 bases at V and 7 bases at J, with 9 bases between. Germline V gives CDR1 MDHEN, CDR2 SYDVKM. This CDR3 has 12 residues. CDR3 residues: CASSLLQQPQHF. The CDR3 region has the DNA TGTGCCAGCAGTCTTTTGCAGCAGCCCCAGCATTTT.